This TCR beta chain was profiled in a study of beta chain features in type 1 diabetes. Study observations and caveats: Lower insertion and higher deletion counts appeared at VDJ junctions in type 1 diabetes patients. A closer apparent resemblance between naive, central memory and Treg TCRB repertoires was seen in patients than in healthy donors. Among all four CD4+ subsets, Type 1 diabetes patients had TCRB CDR3s that were moderately but significantly shorter.

V dropped 3 bases and J dropped 6; count of bases not matched to a gene: 14. The CDR3 is 17 amino acids. Since all of the isolated RNA was reverse transcribed, expressed TCRB transcripts were what got sequenced. The protocol was immunoSEQ multiplex PCR, while the TCRdb copy is restricted to in-frame clones and leaves out a portion. The sample records over 350,000 clones, more than 12% being singletons. On this clone itself: Its antigen is as yet unknown.

The rearrangement links TRBV23-1 to TRBJ2-5; 9 bases are shared with TRBD1. TRBV23-1 is identified as an open reading frame with a role that is uncertain. Specimen: naive CD4+ T cells from blood. This clonotype was obtained from a woman under 30 in good health. CDR3 in DNA: TGCGCCAGCAGTCAGTCCACTGACGGGACAGGGAAACAGACCCAGTACTTC. Protein product: CASSQSTDGTGKQTQYF.